The 32 T cell receptor beta chains in this list originate from one sample, sequenced in a study of identical twins. TCRdb processed the 5' RACE reads anew with MiXCR; each CDR3 protein has one entry. The table has 280,000 or so distinct CDR3 sequences, about 8.1% seen once. These data were also reused for a study on yellow fever vaccine responses in identical twins.

The source material was memory (CD45RO+) T cells sorted from blood. These receptors were collected from a woman aged 18-30 years in good health.

Ten or more counts support this clonotype. The gene calls are TRBV4-1 and TRBJ2-3; 8 bases agree with TRBD2. The CDR3 is 17 residues long. The V gene's germline CDR1 is MGHRA and CDR2 YSYEKL. Trimming removed 0 bases from V and 11 bases from J; junction bases left unmatched: 16. CDR3 sequence: CASSQDPAGVGSMGQYF. The CDR3 region has the DNA TGCGCCAGCAGCCAAGATCCAGCGGGAGTAGGGAGCATGGGGCAGTATTTT.

This clonotype was seen a handful of times. The chain combines TRBV7-9 with TRBJ1-3, with TRBD1 identical over 8 bases. The CDR3 extends over 16 amino acids. The germline V gene encodes CDR1 SEHNR and CDR2 FQNEAQ (reference sequence). V shed 11 bases, J shed 4 bases, and the junction held 16 bases outside the gene matches. The CDR3, as DNA: TGTGCCGCAGCCGAAACCCAGGGGGCTGCCGGAAACACCATATATTTT. As protein: CAAAETQGAAGNTIYF. The variable domain in full, completed from reference TRBV7-9 and TRBJ1-3, reads DTGVSQNPRHKITKRGQNVTFRCDPISEHNRLYWYRQTLGQGPEFLTYFQNEAQLEKSRLLSDRFSAERPKGSFSTLEIQRTEQGDSAMYLCAAAETQGAAGNTIYFGEGSWLTVV.

This clonotype has a count of ten or more. The V gene is TRBV6-5, the J gene TRBJ1-2; TRBD1 is a possible D gene (6 bases). Trimming pared 0 bases from V and 2 bases from J, leaving 13 bases between. In germline, CDR1 is MNHEY, CDR2 SVGAGI. The CDR3 loop spans 16 amino acids. Here the CDR3 DNA reads TGTGCCAGCAGTTACTCATCAGGGGCCAACAACTATGGCTACACCTTC. Protein product: CASSYSSGANNYGYTF.

V is TRBV5-1 and J is TRBJ2-2; TRBD2 might be the D (6 bases). V was cut by 1 base and J by 0 bases, with 19 bases left in between. The CDR3 consists of 19 residues. From germline, CDR1 is SGHRS and CDR2 YFSETQ. In DNA form, the CDR3 reads TGCGCCAGCAGCTTGTCTGGGACTTCTAACTTCGCGAACACCGGGGAGCTGTTTTTT. This sequence encodes CASSLSGTSNFANTGELFF.

V gene TRBV24-1 combines with J gene TRBJ2-1, with 7 bases matching TRBD2. The CDR3 is 17 amino acids. Trimming at V came to 2 bases and at J to 0 bases, leaving 6 bases not matched to a gene. Germline V gene data show CDR1 as KGHDR and CDR2 as SFDVKD. This CDR3 is CATSDWESSGSYNEQFF. CDR3 nucleotides: TGTGCCACCAGTGATTGGGAATCTAGCGGCTCCTACAATGAGCAGTTCTTC.

This clonotype came up many times. V usage is TRBV4-1 and J usage is TRBJ2-4; 7 bases are a match to TRBD1. The germline V gene has CDR1 MGHRA and CDR2 YSYEKL. J lost 4 bases, V lost 2 bases, and 2 bases had no gene match. There are 14 residues in the CDR3. The CDR3 nucleotides read TGCGCCAGCAGCCAACCGGGACAGAAAAACATTCAGTACTTC. This translates into CASSQPGQKNIQYF.

The chain employs TRBV20-1 and TRBJ2-5; D may be TRBD1 (5 bases). The CDR3 sequence is 12 residues long. Germline values: CDR1 DFQATT, CDR2 SNEGSKA (reference sequence). V was shortened by 6 bases and J by 2 bases, with 10 bases between the two germline ends. The CDR3 nucleotides are TGCAGTGCCCAGGGAAGACAAGAGACCCAGTACTTC. It encodes CSAQGRQETQYF.

This chain connects TRBV20-1 to TRBJ1-2; no definite D call. The CDR3 is 13 residues long. In germline, CDR1 is DFQATT, CDR2 SNEGSKA (reference sequence). V was cut by 3 bases and J by 0 bases, with 8 bases left in between. The CDR3: CSASFQTNYGYTF. CDR3 in DNA: TGCAGTGCTAGTTTCCAAACTAACTATGGCTACACCTTC.

The V gene is TRBV20-1, the J gene TRBJ2-3; a weak D match, TRBD2 (6 bases). Looked up from germline, CDR1 is DFQATT and CDR2 is SNEGSKA (reference sequence). V was shortened by 5 bases and J by 5 bases, with 11 bases between the two germline ends. The length of the CDR3 is 12 residues. For the CDR3, the DNA is TGCAGTGCTCCTCGACTAGAAGATACGCAGTATTTT. Translated: CSAPRLEDTQYF.

The chain couples TRBV6-1 to TRBJ2-1; 7 bases fit TRBD2. Germline CDR1 MNHNS, CDR2 SASEGT. The CDR3 totals 18 residues. J was trimmed by 4 bases and V by 6 bases; bases with no gene match: 18. The CDR3 loop is CASSLWPTRDYGYNEQFF. The CDR3, as DNA: TGTGCCAGCAGCCTATGGCCCACCCGGGACTATGGGTACAATGAGCAGTTCTTC.

This clonotype came up a few times. The J gene is TRBJ1-4, the V gene TRBV28; no clear D gene. The CDR3 runs to 12 residues. Trimming cost V 8 bases and J 8 bases, with 12 bases left between them. The germline CDR1 and CDR2 sequences are MDHEN and SYDVKM. The CDR3 nucleotides are TGTGCCAGCTACCGTGTGGGAGAAAAACTGTTTTTT. Translating gives CASYRVGEKLFF.

This clonotype turned up a few times. One junction end does not reproduce the germline sequence, and a read error may be involved. The chain uses TRBV5-1 and TRBJ1-4, with 11 bases fitting TRBD1. The CDR3 contains 14 residues. Germline assignment: CDR1 SGHRS and CDR2 YFSETQ. In DNA, the CDR3 is TGCGCCAGCAGATTGGACAGGGGGCATGAAAAACTGTTTTTT. Translated: CASRLDRGHEKLFF. Based on the CDR3 plus reference TRBV5-1 and TRBJ1-4, the full variable domain is KAGVTQTPRYLIKTRGQQVTLSCSPISGHRSVSWYQQTPGQGLQFLFEYFSETQRNKGNFPGRFSGRQFSNSRSEMNVSTLELGDSALYLCASRLDRGHEKLFFGSGTQLSVL.

The genes are TRBV3-1 and TRBJ2-7; D unclear. V dropped 4 bases and J dropped 5 bases, with 6 bases sitting between them. The CDR3 is made up of 11 amino acids. The V gene's germline CDR1 is LGHDT and CDR2 YNNKEL (reference sequence). CDR3 residues: CASSRYDEQYF. CDR3 DNA sequence: TGTGCCAGCAGCCGGTATGACGAGCAGTACTTC.

By its share, this clonotype is medium-sized (0.01 to 0.1%). This sequence joins TRBV12-3 or TRBV12-4 and TRBJ2-7; D is tentatively TRBD1 or TRBD2 (5 bases each). Trimming shortened V by 8 bases and J by 4 bases, and 18 bases separated the two germline ends. The CDR3 is made up of 14 amino acids. CDR3 region: CASAKKGPRYEQYF. CDR3 nucleotide sequence: TGTGCCAGCGCTAAAAAGGGACCCAGGTACGAGCAGTACTTC.

This clonotype was seen only a few times. The V call is TRBV20-1, the J call TRBJ2-3; D remains unclear. In germline, CDR1 is DFQATT, CDR2 SNEGSKA (reference sequence). The CDR3 runs to 13 residues. The V and J ends lost 2 bases and 2 bases respectively, with 8 bases between them. The CDR3 DNA reads as TGCAGTGCTAGAACCCCCTTCACAGATACGCAGTATTTT. It translates to CSARTPFTDTQYF.

This clonotype was seen repeatedly, ten times or more. The chain recombines TRBV12-3 or TRBV12-4 with TRBJ1-2; D is ambiguous. There are 11 residues in the CDR3. V dropped 2 bases and J dropped 7 bases, with 5 bases sitting between them. The CDR3 region is CASSLNGGYTF. CDR3 coding DNA: TGTGCCAGCAGTTTAAATGGTGGCTACACCTTC.

This clonotype has only a few counts. The gene calls are TRBV10-3 and TRBJ2-1; 15 nucleotides agree with TRBD2. Germline CDR1 is ENHRY and CDR2 is SYGVKD. The CDR3 contains 18 residues. V was clipped by 4 bases and J by 0 bases; unmatched bases: 4. CDR3 residues: CAISGTSGRETSYNEQFF. The CDR3 bases are TGTGCCATCAGTGGGACTAGCGGGAGGGAAACCTCCTACAATGAGCAGTTCTTC.

The chain couples TRBV28 to TRBJ1-2; D uncertain. The CDR3 loop spans 13 amino acids. The germline V and J ends were trimmed by 6 bases and 7 bases, with 15 bases remaining between them. Germline V gene lookup returns CDR1 MDHEN and CDR2 SYDVKM. The CDR3 spells CASSWASTPGYTF. The CDR3 nucleotides are TGTGCCAGCAGCTGGGCCTCTACCCCTGGCTACACCTTC.

The CDR3 loop is CASIQGSSSGNTIYF. For the CDR3, the DNA is TGTGCCAGTATTCAGGGTTCGTCCTCTGGAAACACCATATATTTT. This chain uses TRBV19 with TRBJ1-3, with D maybe TRBD1 (5 bases). The germline V gene encodes CDR1 LNHDA and CDR2 SQIVND (reference sequence). The CDR3 length is 15 residues. The V gene lost 7 bases and the J gene lost 0 bases, with 13 bases spanning the gap. Variable domain in full (rest from reference TRBV19 and TRBJ1-3): DGGITQSPKYLFRKEGQNVTLSCEQNLNHDAMYWYRQDPGQGLRLIYYSQIVNDFQKGDIAEGYSVSREKKESFPLTVTSAQKNPTAFYLCASIQGSSSGNTIYFGEGSWLTVV.

The chain has TRBV6-2 or TRBV6-3 and TRBJ1-5; 9 bases align to TRBD1. This CDR3 is built from 17 residues. The germline V gene encodes CDR1 MNHEY and CDR2 SVGEGT. With 0 bases clipped from V and 3 bases from J, the junction kept 6 bases outside the gene matches. The chain's CDR3 is CASSYSTGTGNNQPQHF. The DNA of the CDR3 is TGTGCCAGCAGTTACTCGACCGGGACAGGGAACAATCAGCCCCAGCATTTT.

This clonotype has only a few counts. The gene calls are TRBV5-1 and TRBJ2-3; weak D call: TRBD1 (6 bases). This CDR3 spans 15 amino acids. From germline, CDR1 is SGHRS and CDR2 YFSETQ. V lost 4 bases to trimming and J lost 2 bases, with 14 bases between them. The CDR3 DNA follows: TGCGCCAGCAGCCCCGGGGACATCTACACAGATACGCAGTATTTT. Its protein product is CASSPGDIYTDTQYF.

This chain uses TRBV7-9 with TRBJ1-2, with D uncertain. The V and J ends lost 4 bases and 6 bases respectively, with 12 bases between them. Per germline, CDR1 SEHNR and CDR2 FQNEAQ (reference sequence). The CDR3 has 13 residues. The chain's CDR3 is CASSSTSIHGYTF. The CDR3, as DNA: TGTGCCAGCAGCTCGACCTCTATCCATGGCTACACCTTC.

The genes are TRBV6-1 and TRBJ1-4; D unresolved. The CDR3 totals 11 residues. The ends were cut back, 5 bases at V and 4 bases at J, with 2 bases in the middle. Germline assignment: CDR1 MNHNS and CDR2 SASEGT. The CDR3 reads CASSHNEKLFF. DNA of the CDR3: TGTGCCAGCAGTCATAATGAAAAACTGTTTTTT.

This clonotype was recorded at least ten times. J is TRBJ2-7 and V is TRBV29-1; 15 nucleotides line up with TRBD2. This CDR3 is 15 amino acids long. CDR1 SQVTM and CDR2 ANQGSEA come from the germline V gene. V gave up 3 bases and J gave up 5 bases; unmatched junction bases: 5. The chain's CDR3 is CSVDLGLAGGHEQYF. In nucleotides, the CDR3 is TGCAGCGTTGACCTGGGACTAGCGGGAGGCCACGAGCAGTACTTC.

This clonotype was recorded many times. The chain recombines TRBV6-4 with TRBJ2-3; D is undetermined. V lost 4 bases to trimming and J lost 1 base, with 6 bases between them. This CDR3 has 13 amino acids. Looked up from germline, CDR1 is MRHNA and CDR2 is SNTAGT. CDR3 residues: CASSASGTDTQYF. Written as DNA, the CDR3 is TGTGCCAGCAGTGCCTCTGGCACAGATACGCAGTATTTT.

This clonotype appeared many times. DNA for the CDR3: TGTGCCAGTAGTATGCTTGTTGGGGAGCTGTTTTTT. Protein: CASSMLVGELFF. The chain has TRBV19 and TRBJ2-2; D not resolved. V was pared by 3 bases and J by 8 bases, with 7 bases between. Germline V gene data show CDR1 as LNHDA and CDR2 as SQIVND (reference sequence). The CDR3 is 12 residues long. Combining the CDR3 with reference TRBV19 and TRBJ2-2 gives the whole variable domain DGGITQSPKYLFRKEGQNVTLSCEQNLNHDAMYWYRQDPGQGLRLIYYSQIVNDFQKGDIAEGYSVSREKKESFPLTVTSAQKNPTAFYLCASSMLVGELFFGEGSRLTVL.

This clonotype has at least ten counts. The chain carries TRBV5-1 and TRBJ2-7; D is ambiguous. The CDR3 contains 12 residues. Germline V gene data show CDR1 as SGHRS and CDR2 as YFSETQ. Trimming stripped 0 bases from V and 5 bases from J, with 6 bases between. This CDR3 is CASSLEWNEQYF. The DNA for the CDR3 is TGCGCCAGCAGCTTGGAGTGGAACGAGCAGTACTTC. The full variable domain, its missing parts supplied by reference TRBV5-1 and TRBJ2-7, is KAGVTQTPRYLIKTRGQQVTLSCSPISGHRSVSWYQQTPGQGLQFLFEYFSETQRNKGNFPGRFSGRQFSNSRSEMNVSTLELGDSALYLCASSLEWNEQYFGPGTRLTVT.

The chain recombines TRBV5-5 with TRBJ2-5; D remains unclear. The CDR3 extends over 14 amino acids. The V gene's germline CDR1 is SGHKS and CDR2 YYEKEE (reference sequence). The ends were cut back, 1 base at V and 2 bases at J, with 9 bases in the middle. For the CDR3, the DNA is TGTGCCAGCAGCTTGTTACCCACACAAGAGACCCAGTACTTC. This codes for CASSLLPTQETQYF.

This clonotype was counted at least ten times. V is TRBV6-1 and J is TRBJ2-7; D might be TRBD1 (6 bases). Germline CDR1 reads MNHNS; CDR2 reads SASEGT. Trimming stripped 1 base from V and 0 bases from J, with 10 bases between. The CDR3 is made up of 15 amino acids. The CDR3 DNA reads TGTGCCAGCAGTGAAGTGAGGGGGAGCTCCTACGAGCAGTACTTC. Protein product: CASSEVRGSSYEQYF.

This clonotype was detected many times. This rearrangement joins TRBV7-3 to TRBJ2-3; a possible D gene is TRBD2 (6 bases). Trimming took 5 bases from V and 11 from J, leaving 11 bases between them. Germline V gene sequence: CDR1 SGHTA, CDR2 FQGTGA. The CDR3 is 11 amino acids. The CDR3 region has the DNA TGTGCCAGCAGCAATGGGACTTTGCAGTATTTT. Translation gives CASSNGTLQYF.

This sequence joins TRBV15 and TRBJ2-5; 11 bases line up with TRBD2. V lost 1 base to trimming and J lost 4 bases; unmatched junction nucleotides: 17. The CDR3 spans 20 residues. Germline V gene sequence: CDR1 LNHNV, CDR2 YYDKDF (reference sequence). The CDR3 sequence: CATSRGISGGGDSRLETQYF. As DNA, the CDR3 is TGTGCCACCAGCAGAGGGATTAGCGGGGGGGGGGACTCTAGACTAGAGACCCAGTACTTC. The whole variable domain, filled in from reference TRBV15 and TRBJ2-5, reads DAMVIQNPRYQVTQFGKPVTLSCSQTLNHNVMYWYQQKSSQAPKLLFHYYDKDFNNEADTPDNFQSRRPNTSFCFLDIRSPGLGDTAMYLCATSRGISGGGDSRLETQYFGPGTRLLVL.

J is TRBJ2-2 and V is TRBV20-1; D not certain. This CDR3 comprises 13 residues. V was cut by 3 bases and J by 6 bases, with 11 bases left in between. CDR1 is DFQATT, CDR2 SNEGSKA, per germline (reference sequence). Written as DNA, the CDR3 is TGCAGTGCTAGGGAAGGGATGCCCGGGGAGCTGTTTTTT. This sequence encodes CSAREGMPGELFF.